This entry features one T cell receptor beta chain sequence. These data are taken from a study of blood T cell repertoires in COVID-19. V trimming: 0 bases; J trimming: 4 bases; junction bases outside the gene matches: 6. This CDR3 region has 16 residues. The germline CDR1 and CDR2 sequences are SGHTA and FQGNSA. Original handling: Amplification of reference gene primers was used by the study to estimate nucleated cell counts. TCRdb keeps only in-frame clones here, not all; method: immunoSEQ multiplex PCR. V, J and clone size were drawn from that table, and D and trimming were deduced from the DNA. The data show some 260,000 clones, with approximately 89% seen just once and 6% to 6.5% held by the top ten.

This chain connects TRBV7-2 to TRBJ2-5; 9 bases match TRBD2. Sequencing input: peripheral blood. This TCR was sampled from a woman aged 30 to 39 with COVID-19, enrolled during active disease. This chain's CDR3 is CASSLAHSGSGETQYF. In DNA, the CDR3 is TGTGCCAGCAGCTTAGCTCATAGCGGGAGTGGAGAGACCCAGTACTTC.